The next 30 T cell receptor beta chains were all read from a single sample in a study of blood T cell repertoires in COVID-19. Clones were sequenced by immunoSEQ multiplex PCR, and TCRdb holds only the in-frame ones, with some missing. The data contain under 350,000 clones, approximately 91% of them singletons. The specimen was PBMCs or T cells enriched from blood (not recorded which). The receptors shown here come from a woman between 40 and 50 years old who had recovered from COVID-19.

V gene TRBV6-1 combines with J gene TRBJ2-7; D call uncertain. Trimming left V 1 base short and J 1 base short, with 14 bases between. Germline V gene data show CDR1 as MNHNS and CDR2 as SASEGT. The CDR3 is 16 amino acids. CDR3 in DNA: TGTGCCAGCAGTGAAGAGGTAGGAGTGTCGTCCTACGAGCAGTACTTC. Encoded protein: CASSEEVGVSSYEQYF.

The chain is built from TRBV6-5 and TRBJ1-6; D is uncertain. With 2 bases removed from V and 9 bases from J, the gap between germline ends came to 11 bases. CDR3 length equals 14 residues. Germline V gene lookup returns CDR1 MNHEY and CDR2 SVGAGI. CDR3 in amino acids: CASSYEGLSSPLHF. The CDR3 nucleotides read TGTGCCAGCAGTTACGAGGGTTTGAGTTCACCCCTCCACTTT.

This clone was seen just once. CDR3 protein: CASSQALAGGPVVDTQYF. In DNA form, the CDR3 reads TGCGCCAGCAGCCAGGCACTAGCGGGAGGGCCGGTGGTAGATACGCAGTATTTT. The rearrangement joins TRBV5-1 to TRBJ2-3; the match to TRBD2 covers 13 bases. The CDR3 loop spans 18 amino acids. Germline loops: CDR1 SGHRS, CDR2 YFSETQ. After removal of 4 bases from V and 5 bases from J, the junction contained 13 bases not matched to a gene.

The V and J genes are TRBV20-1 and TRBJ2-7; tentatively, D is TRBD1 (5 bases). This CDR3 is built from 15 residues. Between the trimmed V and J ends, which lost 3 bases and 4 bases, there was a span of 19 bases. The germline CDR1 and CDR2 sequences are DFQATT and SNEGSKA (reference sequence). DNA of the CDR3: TGCAGTGCTAGTTTAAGTGGGGCCGGGTCTTACGAGCAGTACTTC. As protein: CSASLSGAGSYEQYF.

The chain is built from TRBV6-5 and TRBJ1-2, with no clear D. This CDR3 is built from 13 residues. Looked up from germline, CDR1 is MNHEY and CDR2 is SVGAGI. Trimming left V 7 bases short and J 6 bases short, with 15 bases between. In nucleotides, the CDR3 is TGTGCCAGCATTTGGGCTTTGAGGGATGGCTACACCTTC. The encoded protein is CASIWALRDGYTF.

The V and J genes are TRBV5-6 and TRBJ1-4, with D unresolved. V lost 1 base, J lost 7 bases, and 14 bases lay in between. This CDR3 is built from 15 residues. Germline loops: CDR1 SGHDT, CDR2 YYEEEE. CDR3 in amino acids: CASSLREVEGEKLFF. CDR3 DNA: TGTGCCAGCAGCTTGCGAGAGGTGGAGGGTGAAAAACTGTTTTTT. The full variable domain, completed using reference TRBV5-6 and TRBJ1-4, is DAGVTQSPTHLIKTRGQQVTLRCSPKSGHDTVSWYQQALGQGPQFIFQYYEEEERQRGNFPDRFSGHQFPNYSSELNVNALLLGDSALYLCASSLREVEGEKLFFGSGTQLSVL.

This clone was found once. The chain employs TRBV3-1 (or the pseudogene TRBV3-2) and TRBJ2-1; D gene unclear. Trimming pared 6 bases from V and 0 bases from J, leaving 9 bases between. The CDR3 is made up of 14 amino acids. CDR1 and CDR2 from the germline V gene are LGHDT and YNNKEL (reference sequence). CDR3 amino acids: CASSQTRSYNEQFF. CDR3 sequence (DNA): TGTGCCAGCAGTCAAACTCGCTCCTACAATGAGCAGTTCTTC.

This chain joins TRBV4-3 and TRBJ2-2; a possible D gene is TRBD1 (5 bases). The germline CDR1 and CDR2 sequences are LGHNA and YSLEER. With 6 bases removed from V and 2 bases from J, the gap between germline ends came to 13 bases. CDR3 length equals 15 residues. The CDR3: CASRNGQTNTGELFF. The CDR3 DNA reads as TGCGCCAGCAGGAATGGACAAACTAACACCGGGGAGCTGTTTTTT.

The gene calls are TRBV3-1 (or the pseudogene TRBV3-2) and TRBJ1-1, with 8 nucleotides matching TRBD1. This CDR3 comprises 12 residues. The trim removed 6 bases at V and 7 bases at J, leaving 4 bases unmatched. Germline V gene sequence: CDR1 LGHDT, CDR2 YNNKEL (reference sequence). CDR3 sequence: CASSNRGVEAFF. The CDR3 DNA is TGTGCCAGCAGTAACAGGGGGGTTGAAGCTTTCTTT.

The chain links TRBV29-1 to TRBJ1-2; tentative D call: TRBD1 (6 bases). V was cut by 4 bases and J by 5 bases, with 14 bases left in between. This CDR3 is built from 13 residues. Germline V gene sequence: CDR1 SQVTM, CDR2 ANQGSEA. The CDR3 coding sequence is TGCAGCGTTGTGGCGGGGGCTGATTATGGCTACACCTTC. It encodes CSVVAGADYGYTF.

This chain uses TRBV3-1 (or the pseudogene TRBV3-2) with TRBJ1-1, with TRBD1 matching over 8 bases. The germline CDR1 and CDR2 sequences are LGHDT and YNNKEL (reference sequence). With 4 bases clipped from V and 0 bases from J, the junction kept 10 bases outside the gene matches. This CDR3 is 17 amino acids long. The chain's CDR3 is CASSRRTGGFVNTEAFF. The CDR3 DNA reads as TGTGCCAGCAGCCGACGAACAGGGGGATTTGTGAACACTGAAGCTTTCTTT.

The chain links TRBV5-8 to TRBJ1-5; possibly TRBD1 for D (6 bases). The germline CDR1 and CDR2 sequences are SGHTS and YDEGEE. The CDR3 extends over 15 amino acids. Trimming left V 6 bases short and J 2 bases short, with 15 bases between. The CDR3 coding sequence is TGTGCCAGCACCCCTCAGGGGCTGGGCAATCAGCCCCAGCATTTT. It encodes CASTPQGLGNQPQHF. The variable domain in full, completed from reference TRBV5-8 and TRBJ1-5, reads EAGVTQSPTHLIKTRGQQATLRCSPISGHTSVYWYQQALGLGLQFLLWYDEGEERNRGNFPPRFSGRQFPNYSSELNVNALELEDSALYLCASTPQGLGNQPQHFGDGTRLSIL.

This clone was seen just once. This sequence joins TRBV3-1 (or the pseudogene TRBV3-2) and TRBJ2-2, with 7 bases identical to TRBD1. The CDR3 sequence is 14 residues long. Trimming cost V 5 bases and J 2 bases; bases outside gene matches: 2. Germline V gives CDR1 LGHDT, CDR2 YNNKEL (reference sequence). CDR3 protein: CASSGTDNTGELFF. The CDR3 DNA reads TGTGCCAGCAGCGGGACAGATAACACCGGGGAGCTGTTTTTT.

The chain has TRBV18 and TRBJ2-3; the match to TRBD1 covers 9 bases. The germline CDR1 and CDR2 sequences are KGHSH and LQKENI. J lost 3 bases, V lost 3 bases, and 7 bases had no gene match. The CDR3 runs 16 residues. CDR3 sequence (DNA): TGTGCCAGCTCACCCTTAGGGACAGGGCCAACAGATACGCAGTATTTT. Its protein is CASSPLGTGPTDTQYF.

The chain has TRBV25-1 and TRBJ1-2; 7 nucleotides agree with TRBD1. CDR1 and CDR2 (germline): MGHDK, SYGVNS. J lost 3 bases, V lost 7 bases, and 5 bases had no gene match. The CDR3 is 13 amino acids. The CDR3 sequence is CASKDREYYGYTF. CDR3 nucleotide sequence: TGTGCCAGCAAAGACAGGGAATACTATGGCTACACCTTC.

The V gene is TRBV21-1, the J gene TRBJ1-2. TRBV21-1 is an annotated pseudogene. The CDR3 length is 12 residues. This chain's CDR3 is CASSTSGDGYTF. The DNA for the CDR3 is TGTGCCAGCAGTACATCCGGGGATGGCTACACCTTC.

The V and J genes are TRBV2 and TRBJ1-1; 9 nucleotides align to TRBD1. The trim removed 7 bases at V and 0 bases at J, leaving 3 bases unmatched. CDR3 length: 14 amino acids. Germline CDR1 and CDR2: SNHLY and FYNNEI. Written as DNA, the CDR3 is TGTGCCAGCATGGGGGACAGGGTGAACACTGAAGCTTTCTTT. Protein sequence: CASMGDRVNTEAFF.

This CDR3 is CASSPADIQYF. The CDR3 DNA follows: TGTGCCAGCTCACCTGCAGACATTCAGTACTTC. V and J are TRBV18 and TRBJ2-4; D unclear. This CDR3 has 11 residues. Germline-derived CDR1 and CDR2 are KGHSH and LQKENI. V was shortened by 3 bases and J by 8 bases, with 5 bases between the two germline ends.

In DNA, the CDR3 is TGTGCCAGCAGCCAATGGGGACAGGGTAACTCCAATGAGCAGTTCTTC. Protein product: CASSQWGQGNSNEQFF. The chain has TRBV3-1 (or the pseudogene TRBV3-2) and TRBJ2-1; 9 nucleotides match TRBD1. The CDR3 has 16 residues. From germline, CDR1 is LGHDT and CDR2 YNNKEL (reference sequence). The V segment lost 2 bases and the J segment 6 bases; nucleotides outside the gene matches: 8.

The chain links TRBV9 to TRBJ1-2; D gene ambiguous. The CDR3 loop spans 14 amino acids. V lost 0 bases and J lost 5, with 11 bases in between. Germline CDR1 SGDLS, CDR2 YYNGEE. CDR3 bases: TGTGCCAGCAGCGTAGGGGCTGACACATATGGCTACACCTTC. Amino acids: CASSVGADTYGYTF.

The chain joins TRBV27 to TRBJ1-1, with 9 bases matching TRBD1. Germline CDR1 MNHEY, CDR2 SMNVEV (reference sequence). The CDR3 runs to 16 residues. J lost 3 bases, V lost 0 bases, and 5 bases had no gene match. The CDR3 nucleotides are TGTGCCAGCAGTTTATCACAGGGGGCGGGGGACACTGAAGCTTTCTTT. It encodes CASSLSQGAGDTEAFF.

The chain recombines TRBV5-1 with TRBJ2-5; 8 bases match TRBD1. V lost 4 bases and J lost 4; bases outside the gene matches: 9. This CDR3 has 15 amino acids. The germline V gene has CDR1 SGHRS and CDR2 YFSETQ. For the CDR3, the DNA is TGCGCCAGCAGCCGTCAAGGACAGGGCGGAGAGACCCAGTACTTC. Translation: CASSRQGQGGETQYF.

This clone was seen a few times. This chain connects TRBV5-1 to TRBJ1-2, with 7 nucleotides matching TRBD1. The CDR3 extends over 12 amino acids. The ends lost 4 bases at V and 6 bases at J; junction bases unmatched: 3. CDR1 and CDR2 from the germline V gene are SGHRS and YFSETQ. The CDR3 spells CASSQQGHGYTF. CDR3 coding DNA: TGCGCCAGCAGCCAACAGGGGCATGGCTACACCTTC.

The chain couples TRBV27 to TRBJ2-7; D uncertain. This CDR3 has 14 amino acids. The ends were cut back, 0 bases at V and 3 bases at J, with 9 bases in the middle. Germline CDR1 and CDR2: MNHEY and SMNVEV (reference sequence). The CDR3, as DNA: TGTGCCAGCAGTTTATCCTGGCAGGACTACGAGCAGTACTTC. It translates to CASSLSWQDYEQYF.

V usage is TRBV2 and J usage is TRBJ1-4, with D hard to call. With 6 bases removed from V and 6 bases from J, the gap between germline ends came to 11 bases. Germline loops: CDR1 SNHLY, CDR2 FYNNEI. The CDR3 extends over 13 amino acids. The CDR3 sequence is CASRTERHEKLFF. The CDR3 nucleotides read TGTGCCAGCAGGACCGAGAGGCATGAAAAACTGTTTTTT.

This clone appeared a single time. This CDR3 is CASSVRTEDSNQPQHF. The CDR3 region has the DNA TGTGCCAGCAGTGTGAGGACAGAAGATAGCAATCAGCCCCAGCATTTT. The J gene is TRBJ1-5, the V gene TRBV6-1, with a tentative D call TRBD1 (6 bases). Germline assignment: CDR1 MNHNS and CDR2 SASEGT. The V and J ends lost 4 bases and 0 bases respectively, with 13 bases between them. CDR3 length: 16 residues.

This clone was counted a single time. V is TRBV2 and J is TRBJ2-1; TRBD2 matches 7 bases. The trim removed 10 bases at V and 0 bases at J, leaving 3 bases unmatched. Germline V gives CDR1 SNHLY, CDR2 FYNNEI. This CDR3 region has 13 residues. The CDR3 DNA reads as TGTGCCACCCTAGCGGACTCCTACAATGAGCAGTTCTTC. Translation gives CATLADSYNEQFF.

J is TRBJ2-2 and V is TRBV9, with D possibly being TRBD2 (5 bases). V dropped 0 bases and J dropped 6 bases, with 12 bases sitting between them. The germline V gene has CDR1 SGDLS and CDR2 YYNGEE. The CDR3 runs to 15 residues. DNA for the CDR3: TGTGCCAGCAGCGTAGTCGAGGGAGCCGCCGGGGAGCTGTTTTTT. Protein: CASSVVEGAAGELFF. The full variable domain, in which reference TRBV9 and TRBJ2-2 provide the parts outside the CDR3, is DSGVTQTPKHLITATGQRVTLRCSPRSGDLSVYWYQQSLDQGLQFLIQYYNGEERAKGNILERFSAQQFPDLHSELNLSSLELGDSALYFCASSVVEGAAGELFFGEGSRLTVL.

The J gene is TRBJ1-1, the V gene TRBV11-1, with D maybe TRBD1 (6 bases). From germline, CDR1 is SGHAT and CDR2 FQDESV (reference sequence). This CDR3 has 13 residues. Trimming removed 2 bases from V and 11 bases from J, with 15 bases in between. The CDR3 here is CASSLRSGGRAFF. CDR3 DNA sequence: TGTGCCAGCAGCTTAAGGAGCGGGGGCCGGGCTTTCTTT.

The chain uses TRBV6-1 and TRBJ1-5; 12 bases are a match to TRBD1. The CDR3 is 16 residues long. Per the germline V gene, CDR1 is MNHNS and CDR2 is SASEGT. The V gene end was trimmed by 2 bases and the J gene end by 5 bases; junction bases not matched to a gene: 4. The CDR3 nucleotides read TGTGCCAGCAGTGAAAGGGGACAGGGGGCCGATCAGCCCCAGCATTTT. Amino acids: CASSERGQGADQPQHF.